This is a list of T cell receptor beta chains from one sample in a study of tumor-infiltrating lymphocytes in localized non-small cell lung cancer. This table comes from immunoSEQ multiplex PCR, and its TCRdb copy is limited to in-frame clones, with some not included. Of over 2,500 clones listed, 52% are singletons. Material for sequencing was uninvolved lung tissue not adjacent to the tumor. The receptor source for this set is a human donor with non-small cell lung cancer. CDR3s include the opening cysteine and the closing phenylalanine or tryptophan. D genes are given only for firm matches. Some rows mark clone size as missing; the rest say once, few, many or name a class of expanded clone.

>TRBV5-1|TRBD1|TRBJ2-7|-
CASSPGQEISYEQYF
TGCGCCAGCAGCCCCGGACAGGAAATATCCTACGAGCAGTACTTC
>TRBV1|-|TRBJ1-1|-
CTSSQEGAPSTEAFF
TGCACCAGCAGCCAAGAGGGAGCCCCCAGCACTGAAGCTTTCTTT
>TRBV5-1|-|TRBJ2-2|few
CASSLEGGVNTGELFF
TGCGCCAGCAGCTTGGAGGGCGGGGTTAACACCGGGGAGCTGTTTTTT
>TRBV30|TRBD1|TRBJ1-2|-
CAWSQGTGFYYGYTF
TGTGCCTGGAGTCAAGGGACAGGGTTCTACTATGGCTACACCTTC
>TRBV11-2|-|TRBJ2-7|-
CASSLKGGVTYEQYF
TGTGCCAGCAGCCTTAAAGGGGGGGTCACCTACGAGCAGTACTTC
>TRBV10-2|-|TRBJ2-1|-
CASGLQYNEQFF
TGCGCCAGCGGACTACAGTACAATGAGCAGTTCTTC
>TRBV5-1|-|TRBJ1-2|few
CASSPGALGGYTF
TGCGCCAGCAGCCCGGGAGCCCTTGGTGGCTACACCTTC
>TRBV28|-|TRBJ2-7|few
CASETRQPPEQYF
TGTGCCAGCGAAACCCGACAGCCCCCCGAGCAGTACTTC
>TRBV9|TRBD1|TRBJ2-2|-
CASSPGQGAGTGELFF
TGTGCCAGCAGCCCGGGCCAGGGGGCAGGTACCGGGGAGCTGTTTTTT
>TRBV4-2|TRBD2|TRBJ2-2|-
CASRQFIAGGTGELFF
TGTGCCAGCAGACAGTTTATAGCGGGCGGCACCGGGGAGCTGTTTTTT
>TRBV28|-|TRBJ1-3|few
CASSLLSGNTIYF
TGTGCCAGCAGTTTGCTCTCTGGAAACACCATATATTTT
>TRBV7-9|TRBD2|TRBJ2-1|-
CASRAPSGKTDEQFF
TGTGCCAGCAGAGCCCCTAGCGGGAAGACTGATGAGCAGTTCTTC
>TRBV10-3|-|TRBJ1-2|few
CAISDTGSNNYGYTF
TGTGCCATCAGTGACACGGGCAGCAATAACTATGGCTACACCTTC
>TRBV28|TRBD1|TRBJ2-5|-
CASSLDRIPETQYF
TGTGCCAGCAGTTTGGACAGGATCCCAGAGACCCAGTACTTC
>TRBV7-2|TRBD2|TRBJ2-3|-
CASSHASGTTSYTDTQYF
TGTGCCAGCAGCCACGCCAGCGGGACTACCTCCTACACAGATACGCAGTATTTT
>TRBV28|-|TRBJ1-6|few
CASRGGVGGLGNSPLHF
TGTGCCAGCAGAGGAGGCGTAGGGGGGCTAGGTAATTCACCCCTCCACTTT
>TRBV18|-|TRBJ1-1|large
CASSPLPGVNGGDTEAFF
TGTGCCAGCTCACCACTCCCCGGGGTGAATGGAGGTGACACTGAAGCTTTCTTT
>TRBV10-1|TRBD1|TRBJ2-3|-
CASSDRGPDTQYF
TGCGCCAGCAGTGACAGGGGGCCAGATACGCAGTATTTT
>TRBV2|-|TRBJ1-1|few
CASSVTYEAFF
TGTGCCAGCAGTGTAACATATGAAGCTTTCTTT
>TRBV9|-|TRBJ1-4|-
CASSAQGGTNEKLFF
TGTGCCAGCAGCGCCCAGGGAGGAACTAATGAAAAACTGTTTTTT
>TRBV6-6|-|TRBJ1-5|few
CASSYPAGGISQPQHF
TGTGCCAGCAGTTACCCTGCCGGGGGCATTAGTCAGCCCCAGCATTTT
>TRBV19|-|TRBJ2-1|-
CASSDTSRNEQFF
TGTGCCAGTAGTGACACTAGCAGGAATGAGCAGTTCTTC
>TRBV14|-|TRBJ1-4|few
CASSQDRGTRHEKLFF
TGTGCCAGCAGCCAAGATAGGGGGACACGACATGAAAAACTGTTTTTT
>TRBV14|-|TRBJ2-5|-
CASSQDFGPPETQYF
TGTGCCAGCAGCCAAGATTTTGGGCCACCGGAGACCCAGTACTTC
>TRBV27|TRBD2|TRBJ2-7|-
CASSPKGSGLAGFYEQYF
TGTGCCAGCAGTCCTAAGGGATCGGGGCTAGCGGGTTTCTACGAGCAGTACTTC
>TRBV5-1|-|TRBJ1-1|-
CASSGGTGRMEAFF
TGCGCCAGCAGCGGGGGGACGGGGCGTATGGAAGCTTTCTTT
>TRBV5-6|-|TRBJ1-2|-
CASSLAELRRAPNYGYTF
TGTGCCAGCAGCTTGGCCGAGCTTAGACGGGCCCCTAACTATGGCTACACCTTC
>TRBV28|-|TRBJ2-1|-
CASSFAEGHPYNEQFF
TGTGCCAGCAGTTTTGCTGAGGGACACCCGTACAATGAGCAGTTCTTC
>TRBV5-1|-|TRBJ2-7|medium-sized
CASSLAGGWEQYF
TGCGCCAGCAGCTTGGCCGGGGGTTGGGAGCAGTACTTC
>TRBV6-6|TRBD1|TRBJ1-3|once
CASNAQGAAIYF
TGTGCCAGCAACGCCCAGGGGGCGGCCATATATTTT
>TRBV5-6|-|TRBJ2-1|-
CASSLAGGNEQFF
TGTGCCAGCAGCTTGGCGGGCGGGAATGAGCAGTTCTTC
>TRBV2|TRBD1|TRBJ1-6|few
CASSPGTGTYNSPLHF
TGTGCCAGCAGTCCCGGGACAGGGACCTATAATTCACCCCTCCACTTT
>TRBV5-6|-|TRBJ1-2|-
CASSLAGLNQGYTF
TGTGCCAGCAGCTTGGCGGGACTAAATCAAGGCTACACCTTC
>TRBV29-1|-|TRBJ2-7|-
CSVEGSGSGSYEQYF
TGCAGCGTTGAAGGAAGTGGCAGCGGCTCCTACGAGCAGTACTTC
>TRBV19|-|TRBJ2-3|few
CASSIKAAGGTDTQYF
TGTGCCAGTAGTATAAAGGCGGCAGGTGGGACAGATACGCAGTATTTT
>TRBV28|-|TRBJ1-1|-
CASSSLLEGENTEAFF
TGTGCCAGCAGTTCTCTCCTAGAGGGGGAGAACACTGAAGCTTTCTTT
>TRBV9|TRBD2|TRBJ2-1|few
CASSAVGLAGPHEQFF
TGTGCCAGCAGCGCAGTAGGACTAGCGGGACCCCATGAGCAGTTCTTC
>TRBV2|TRBD2|TRBJ2-7|-
CASSPRGLGGTYEQYF
TGTGCCAGCAGTCCGAGAGGACTAGGCGGAACCTACGAGCAGTACTTC
>TRBV5-1|TRBD1|TRBJ2-7|-
CASSLNRGYEQYF
TGCGCCAGCAGCTTGAACAGGGGCTACGAGCAGTACTTC
>TRBV28|TRBD2|TRBJ2-1|-
CASSSPRNGRTYNEQFF
TGTGCCAGCAGTTCACCCCGGAACGGGAGGACCTACAATGAGCAGTTCTTC
>TRBV11-2|-|TRBJ1-5|few
CASSSGTSQQPQHF
TGTGCCAGCAGCTCCGGGACATCCCAGCAGCCCCAGCATTTT
>TRBV7-3|TRBD2|TRBJ2-4|-
CASSLTVAGAKNIQYF
TGTGCCAGCAGCTTAACCGTAGCGGGAGCCAAAAACATTCAGTACTTC
>TRBV6-1|-|TRBJ1-4|-
CASSEVEGREKLFF
TGTGCCAGCAGTGAAGTGGAGGGAAGGGAAAAACTGTTTTTT
>TRBV29-1|TRBD1|TRBJ2-7|-
CSVFTGGGRYF
TGCAGCGTCTTCACAGGGGGCGGGAGGTACTTC
>TRBV9|-|TRBJ1-1|-
CASSVGPGAITEAFF
TGTGCCAGCAGCGTAGGTCCGGGGGCGATCACTGAAGCTTTCTTT
>TRBV14|TRBD2|TRBJ2-3|-
CASSHGTSRLTDTQYF
TGTGCCAGCAGCCACGGGACTAGCAGACTCACAGATACGCAGTATTTT